A single sample gave rise to the 32 T cell receptor beta chains below, sequenced in a study of blood T cell repertoires in COVID-19. Measured with immunoSEQ multiplex PCR; TCRdb has only the in-frame clones, and not every one. The sample lists fewer than 110,000 clones; 75% to 90% were seen once. Sample: peripheral blood. These receptors all stem from a human donor in a cohort sampled during active or convalescent COVID-19.

On this clone itself: The junction and the germline gene differ at one end; a read error may be behind it. V is TRBV6-1 and J is TRBJ2-7; 10 nucleotides match TRBD1. The CDR3 covers 12 residues. Germline assignment: CDR1 MNHNS and CDR2 SASEGT. CDR3 sequence reads: CASSGGTGDGHF. In nucleotides, the CDR3 is TGTGCCAGCAGTGGGGGGACAGGGGACGGCCACTTC.

The V gene is TRBV29-1, the J gene TRBJ2-5; TRBD2 matches at 9 bases. The CDR3 has 12 amino acids. The V segment lost 6 bases and the J segment 7 bases; nucleotides outside the gene matches: 6. Looked up from germline, CDR1 is SQVTM and CDR2 is ANQGSEA. In DNA form, the CDR3 reads TGCAGCGTCTCTAGCGGGGAGACGACCCAGTACTTC. It yields the protein CSVSSGETTQYF.

The chain is built from TRBV5-1 and TRBJ1-6; D is uncertain. This CDR3 is 14 amino acids long. Per germline, CDR1 SGHRS and CDR2 YFSETQ. V shed 0 bases and J shed 8 bases, with 9 bases lying between them. The CDR3 protein is CASSLDGFDSPLHF. The DNA of the CDR3 is TGCGCCAGCAGCTTGGACGGGTTTGATTCACCCCTCCACTTT. Full variable domain (outside the CDR3, taken from reference TRBV5-1 and TRBJ1-6): KAGVTQTPRYLIKTRGQQVTLSCSPISGHRSVSWYQQTPGQGLQFLFEYFSETQRNKGNFPGRFSGRQFSNSRSEMNVSTLELGDSALYLCASSLDGFDSPLHFGNGTRLTVT.

The chain employs TRBV30 and TRBJ2-1; TRBD2 matches 16 bases. The CDR3 covers 14 residues. The germline CDR1 and CDR2 sequences are GTSNPN and SVGIG (reference sequence). As DNA, the CDR3 is TGTGCGGGGACTAGCGGGGGGGCTCATAATGAGCAGTTCTTC. Its translation: CAGTSGGAHNEQFF. Supplemented by reference TRBV30 and TRBJ2-1, the full variable domain reads SQTIHQWPATLVQPVGSPLSLECTVEGTSNPNLYWYRQAAGRGLQLLFYSVGIGQISSEVPQNLSASRPQDRQFILSSKKLLLSDSGFYLCAGTSGGAHNEQFFGPGTRLTVL.

The chain carries TRBV28 and TRBJ2-7; D might be TRBD1 (6 bases). The CDR3 covers 15 residues. Trimming pared 4 bases from V and 1 base from J, leaving 14 bases between. Germline values: CDR1 MDHEN, CDR2 SYDVKM. CDR3 amino acids: CASSSYETGSYEQYF. DNA of the CDR3: TGTGCCAGCAGTTCGTACGAAACAGGGTCCTACGAGCAGTACTTC. Drawing the rest from reference TRBV28 and TRBJ2-7, the complete variable domain is DVKVTQSSRYLVKRTGEKVFLECVQDMDHENMFWYRQDPGLGLRLIYFSYDVKMKEKGDIPEGYSVSREKKERFSLILESASTNQTSMYLCASSSYETGSYEQYFGPGTRLTVT.

The rearrangement uses TRBV6-4 and TRBJ2-2; D remains ambiguous. This CDR3 has 11 residues. Germline CDR1 and CDR2: MRHNA and SNTAGT. The V gene lost 10 bases and the J gene lost 4 bases, with 7 bases spanning the gap. The CDR3, as DNA: TGTGCCATTAACGGCACCGGGGAGCTGTTTTTT. Translated, it gives CAINGTGELFF.

This rearrangement joins TRBV19 to TRBJ2-5; D not resolved. CDR3 length: 12 residues. Trimming took 1 base from V and 5 from J, leaving 5 bases between them. Germline-derived CDR1 and CDR2 are LNHDA and SQIVND (reference sequence). CDR3 region: CASSIASETQYF. For the CDR3, the DNA is TGTGCCAGTAGTATAGCAAGCGAGACCCAGTACTTC.

In its sample, this clone was seen once. The genes are TRBV19 and TRBJ1-1; D is uncertain. Germline CDR1 is LNHDA and CDR2 is SQIVND (reference sequence). V was cut by 3 bases and J by 3 bases, with 11 bases left in between. CDR3 length: 14 residues. CDR3 sequence: CASSITHRDTEAFF. The CDR3 bases are TGTGCCAGTAGTATCACCCATCGGGACACTGAAGCTTTCTTT.

The chain joins TRBV7-8 to TRBJ2-7; 7 positions agree with TRBD2. The CDR3 runs 16 residues. The V gene end was trimmed by 0 bases and the J gene end by 6 bases; junction bases not matched to a gene: 11. Per germline, CDR1 SGHVS and CDR2 FQNEAQ. The CDR3 region is CASSLAWSSGSGEQYF. The CDR3 nucleotides are TGTGCCAGCAGCTTAGCGTGGTCTAGCGGTTCGGGCGAGCAGTACTTC.

The chain uses TRBV3-1 (or the pseudogene TRBV3-2) and TRBJ1-5, with D maybe TRBD1 (6 bases). The CDR3 spans 13 residues. The V gene's germline CDR1 is LGHDT and CDR2 YNNKEL (reference sequence). V was pared by 5 bases and J by 7 bases, with 12 bases between. The CDR3 DNA is TGTGCCAGCAGCTTGTCAGGGGACCAGCCCCAGCATTTT. Encoded protein: CASSLSGDQPQHF.

This clone is a singleton in its sample. V is TRBV5-5 and J is TRBJ2-2; D remains unclear. Germline CDR1 is SGHKS and CDR2 is YYEKEE (reference sequence). The CDR3 totals 15 residues. Trimming took off 1 base at V and 4 bases at J, with 11 bases between the two ends. The CDR3 sequence: CASSLSLPSTGELFF. In DNA, the CDR3 is TGTGCCAGCAGCTTGAGTCTGCCGAGCACCGGGGAGCTGTTTTTT.

V gene TRBV5-4 combines with J gene TRBJ2-1; 8 bases are a match to TRBD2. The CDR3 extends over 16 amino acids. The V and J ends lost 3 bases and 0 bases, in that order; junction bases with no gene match: 5. Germline CDR1 reads SGHNT; CDR2 reads YYREEE (reference sequence). This chain's CDR3 is CASSSSGGSSYNEQFF. CDR3 coding DNA: TGTGCCAGCAGCTCGTCGGGGGGGAGCTCCTACAATGAGCAGTTCTTC.

The chain recombines TRBV9 with TRBJ2-4; D possibly corresponds to TRBD1 (6 bases). CDR1 is SGDLS and CDR2 is YYNGEE in the germline V gene. The CDR3 has 13 amino acids. V was clipped by 3 bases and J by 10 bases, with 14 bases between them. The CDR3 loop is CASSAPGQIIQYF. In DNA form, the CDR3 reads TGTGCCAGCAGCGCCCCCGGACAGATAATTCAGTACTTC.

The chain joins TRBV7-2 to TRBJ2-1; 8 positions match TRBD2. Germline V CDR1 and CDR2: SGHTA, FQGNSA. J lost 6 bases, V lost 4 bases, and 8 bases had no gene match. The CDR3 covers 15 residues. The CDR3 DNA follows: TGTGCCAGCAGCTCCCGGGGGGGCCCTTTCAATGAGCAGTTCTTC. It translates to CASSSRGGPFNEQFF.

The genes are TRBV19 and TRBJ2-3; D not resolved. Germline lookup yields CDR1 LNHDA and CDR2 SQIVND (reference sequence). Trimming took 1 base from V and 7 from J, leaving 6 bases between them. This CDR3 has 12 amino acids. CDR3 in amino acids: CASSIGEHTQYF. In nucleotides, the CDR3 is TGTGCCAGTAGTATAGGCGAGCATACGCAGTATTTT.

CDR3 DNA sequence: TGTGCCAGCTCGTCGACTAGACAGTACACAGATACGCAGTATTTT. Translation gives CASSSTRQYTDTQYF. The chain combines TRBV18 with TRBJ2-3; possible D gene TRBD2, 6 bases. Trimming removed 6 bases from V and 2 bases from J, with 15 bases in between. CDR1 and CDR2 (germline): KGHSH, LQKENI. The length of the CDR3 is 15 residues.

The table lists this clone with a few counts. The chain carries TRBV28 and TRBJ2-1; 8 bases agree with TRBD1. V was clipped by 3 bases and J by 2 bases; unmatched bases: 9. Germline loops: CDR1 MDHEN, CDR2 SYDVKM. The CDR3 sequence is 17 residues long. This CDR3 reads CASSFWPGQGTYNEQFF. The CDR3 DNA reads TGTGCCAGCAGTTTTTGGCCAGGACAGGGTACCTACAATGAGCAGTTCTTC.

This clone was observed a handful of times. The J gene is TRBJ2-7, the V gene TRBV12-5, with 9 bases identical to TRBD1. This CDR3 contains 14 residues. Unmatched junction bases numbered 5, after V lost 7 bases and J lost 1 base. Germline CDR1 LGHNT, CDR2 FRNRAP. In DNA, the CDR3 is TGTGCTAGTGCCGCGGGACAGGGTTCCTACGAGCAGTACTTC. This sequence encodes CASAAGQGSYEQYF.

J is TRBJ2-1 and V is TRBV5-4; perhaps TRBD2 as D (6 bases). The length of the CDR3 is 14 residues. V lost 5 bases and J 5 bases, leaving 14 bases between the germline ends. In germline, CDR1 is SGHNT, CDR2 YYREEE (reference sequence). In DNA, the CDR3 is TGTGCCAGCAGGGCAAGGGGACTTGACAATGAGCAGTTCTTC. Amino acids: CASRARGLDNEQFF.

V is TRBV4-3 and J is TRBJ2-5, with D possibly matching TRBD1 (5 bases). Trimming removed 1 base from V and 1 base from J, with 7 bases in between. CDR1 LGHNA and CDR2 YSLEER come from the germline V gene. The CDR3 loop spans 14 amino acids. CDR3 in DNA: TGCGCCAGCAGCCAAGGTACAGGCCAAGAGACCCAGTACTTC. Translated: CASSQGTGQETQYF.

The chain couples TRBV18 to TRBJ2-3, with TRBD2 matching over 8 bases. CDR1 is KGHSH, CDR2 LQKENI, per germline. The V gene end was trimmed by 6 bases and the J gene end by 4 bases; junction bases not matched to a gene: 9. This CDR3 is built from 15 residues. The CDR3 DNA sequence: TGTGCCAGCTCCCGTGAAAGCGGGGGTGCAGATACGCAGTATTTT. This translates into CASSRESGGADTQYF.

V and J are TRBV12-1 and TRBJ1-1; the DNA was not compared with TRBD1, the D call given in the table. TRBV12-1 is described as a pseudogene. The CDR3 is made up of 13 amino acids. The CDR3 DNA reads as TGTGCCAGCAGCCCTCAGGTTAACACTGAAGCTTTCTTT. Protein: CASSPQVNTEAFF.

This chain connects TRBV6-5 to TRBJ1-6; D ambiguous. The CDR3 has 15 amino acids. V was clipped by 4 bases and J by 9 bases, with 16 bases between them. CDR1 MNHEY and CDR2 SVGAGI come from the germline V gene. The CDR3 loop reads CASSSSVAVVSPLHF. CDR3 coding DNA: TGTGCCAGCAGTTCCTCCGTGGCAGTCGTTTCACCCCTCCACTTT.

This clone has just one count. The V and J genes are TRBV7-9 and TRBJ2-1, with TRBD1 matching over 7 bases. CDR3 size: 16 residues. After removal of 5 bases from V and 0 bases from J, the junction contained 7 bases not matched to a gene. Germline lookup yields CDR1 SEHNR and CDR2 FQNEAQ (reference sequence). The CDR3 spells CASSPRGDSSYNEQFF. The CDR3 nucleotides are TGTGCCAGCAGCCCTCGTGGGGACAGCTCCTACAATGAGCAGTTCTTC. Using reference TRBV7-9 and TRBJ2-1 for the parts outside the CDR3, the full variable domain is DTGVSQNPRHKITKRGQNVTFRCDPISEHNRLYWYRQTLGQGPEFLTYFQNEAQLEKSRLLSDRFSAERPKGSFSTLEIQRTEQGDSAMYLCASSPRGDSSYNEQFFGPGTRLTVL.

V gene TRBV7-3 combines with J gene TRBJ2-1; 12 positions match TRBD2. V shed 2 bases, J shed 7 bases, and the junction held 3 bases outside the gene matches. The germline V gene encodes CDR1 SGHTA and CDR2 FQGTGA. The CDR3 runs 15 residues. The CDR3 reads CASSLLAGGFNEQFF. The CDR3, as DNA: TGTGCCAGCAGCTTACTAGCGGGGGGGTTTAATGAGCAGTTCTTC.

This chain connects TRBV7-2 to TRBJ2-7, with D hard to call. Trimming took 2 bases from V and 6 from J, leaving 14 bases between them. Germline V CDR1 and CDR2: SGHTA, FQGNSA. The CDR3 runs to 14 residues. In DNA, the CDR3 is TGTGCCAGCAGCTTAACCGGTCTGACGGGCGAGCAGTACTTC. It translates to CASSLTGLTGEQYF.

This clone was found a few times. The rearrangement links TRBV4-3 to TRBJ2-7; D might be TRBD2 (5 bases). V lost 1 base and J lost 4, with 11 bases in between. The CDR3 covers 14 residues. CDR1 and CDR2 from the germline V gene are LGHNA and YSLEER. The CDR3 region has the DNA TGCGCCAGCAGCCAAGTGGGAGATAGGTACGAGCAGTACTTC. Translating gives CASSQVGDRYEQYF.

The V call is TRBV11-1, the J call TRBJ2-2; the D gene is possibly TRBD1 (6 bases). The CDR3 is 15 amino acids. The germline V gene has CDR1 SGHAT and CDR2 FQDESV (reference sequence). V gave up 8 bases and J gave up 6 bases, with 19 bases separating them. CDR3 region: CASSYGTKGSGELFF. The CDR3 DNA sequence: TGTGCCAGCTCGTATGGGACAAAAGGGTCCGGGGAGCTGTTTTTT.

The chain recombines TRBV5-4 with TRBJ2-5; 9 nucleotides agree with TRBD1. The CDR3 extends over 15 amino acids. Germline assignment: CDR1 SGHNT and CDR2 YYREEE (reference sequence). With 3 bases clipped from V and 5 bases from J, the junction kept 8 bases outside the gene matches. The DNA of the CDR3 is TGTGCCAGCAGCTCCTTGACAGGGGGGCGGGAGACCCAGTACTTC. As protein: CASSSLTGGRETQYF.

The chain is built from TRBV3-1 (or the pseudogene TRBV3-2) and TRBJ2-1; D call uncertain. The CDR3 runs to 13 residues. CDR1 and CDR2 (germline): LGHDT, YNNKEL (reference sequence). The V and J ends lost 0 bases and 9 bases respectively, with 9 bases between them. CDR3: CASSQERPGEQFF. The CDR3 DNA reads TGTGCCAGCAGCCAAGAAAGGCCGGGTGAGCAGTTCTTC.

The chain employs TRBV19 and TRBJ1-2; possible D gene TRBD1, 5 bases. The germline V gene has CDR1 LNHDA and CDR2 SQIVND (reference sequence). The CDR3 covers 13 residues. The V gene lost 3 bases and the J gene lost 7 bases, with 12 bases spanning the gap. This chain's CDR3 is CASSMGHWVGYTF. CDR3 nucleotides: TGTGCCAGTAGTATGGGGCATTGGGTTGGCTACACCTTC.

This clone was counted a single time. The chain uses TRBV28 and TRBJ1-5, with D uncertain. V dropped 8 bases and J dropped 3 bases, with 14 bases sitting between them. Germline lookup yields CDR1 MDHEN and CDR2 SYDVKM. This CDR3 contains 14 residues. CDR3 DNA sequence: TGTGCCAGCGGCGCTGGGCCCGACAATCAGCCCCAGCATTTT. Amino acid sequence: CASGAGPDNQPQHF. Full variable domain (outside the CDR3, taken from reference TRBV28 and TRBJ1-5): DVKVTQSSRYLVKRTGEKVFLECVQDMDHENMFWYRQDPGLGLRLIYFSYDVKMKEKGDIPEGYSVSREKKERFSLILESASTNQTSMYLCASGAGPDNQPQHFGDGTRLSIL.